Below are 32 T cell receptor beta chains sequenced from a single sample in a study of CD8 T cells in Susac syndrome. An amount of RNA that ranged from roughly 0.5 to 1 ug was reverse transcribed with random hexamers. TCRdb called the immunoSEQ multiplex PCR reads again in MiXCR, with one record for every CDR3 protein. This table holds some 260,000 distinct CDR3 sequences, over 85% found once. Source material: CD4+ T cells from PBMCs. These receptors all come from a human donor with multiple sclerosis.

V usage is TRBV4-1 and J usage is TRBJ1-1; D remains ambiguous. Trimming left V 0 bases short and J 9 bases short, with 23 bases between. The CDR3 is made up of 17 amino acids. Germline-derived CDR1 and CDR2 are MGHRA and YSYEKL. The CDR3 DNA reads TGCGCCAGCAGCCAAGACTCAGTGGGCGTGCAGCACCTAAAAGCTTTCTTT. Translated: CASSQDSVGVQHLKAFF.

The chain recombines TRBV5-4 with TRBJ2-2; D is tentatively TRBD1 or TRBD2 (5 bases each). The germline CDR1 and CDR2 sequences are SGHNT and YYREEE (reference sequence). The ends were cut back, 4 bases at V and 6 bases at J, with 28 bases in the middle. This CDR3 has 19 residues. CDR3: CASSPRLGWGTEDSGELFF. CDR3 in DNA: TGTGCCAGCAGCCCCCGGCTTGGCTGGGGGACCGAGGACTCCGGGGAGCTGTTTTTT. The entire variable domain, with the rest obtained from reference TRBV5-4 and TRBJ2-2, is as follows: ETGVTQSPTHLIKTRGQQVTLRCSSQSGHNTVSWYQQALGQGPQFIFQYYREEENGRGNFPPRFSGLQFPNYSSELNVNALELDDSALYLCASSPRLGWGTEDSGELFFGEGSRLTVL.

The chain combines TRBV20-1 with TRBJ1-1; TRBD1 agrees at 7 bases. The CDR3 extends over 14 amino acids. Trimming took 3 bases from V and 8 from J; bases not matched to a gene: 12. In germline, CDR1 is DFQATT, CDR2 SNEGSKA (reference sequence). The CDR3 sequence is CSASPPAGGKEAFF. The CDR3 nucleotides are TGCAGTGCTAGTCCCCCGGCAGGGGGAAAAGAAGCTTTCTTT.

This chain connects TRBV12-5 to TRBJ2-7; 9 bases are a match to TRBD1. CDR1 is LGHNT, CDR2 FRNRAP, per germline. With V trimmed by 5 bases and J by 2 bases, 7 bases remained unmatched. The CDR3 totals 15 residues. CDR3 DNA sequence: TGTGCTAGTGGTCCAGGACAGGGGTTTACCTACGAGCAGTACTTC. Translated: CASGPGQGFTYEQYF.

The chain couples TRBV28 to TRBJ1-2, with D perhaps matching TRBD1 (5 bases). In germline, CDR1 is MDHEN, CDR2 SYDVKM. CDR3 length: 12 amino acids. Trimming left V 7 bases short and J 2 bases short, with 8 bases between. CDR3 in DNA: TGTGCCAGCAAACAGGCAAACTATGGCTACACCTTC. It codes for CASKQANYGYTF.

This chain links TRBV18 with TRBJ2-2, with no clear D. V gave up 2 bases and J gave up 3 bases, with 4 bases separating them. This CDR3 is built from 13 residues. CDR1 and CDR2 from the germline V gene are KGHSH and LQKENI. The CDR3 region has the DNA TGTGCCAGCTCACCAACGCACACCGGGGAGCTGTTTTTT. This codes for CASSPTHTGELFF.

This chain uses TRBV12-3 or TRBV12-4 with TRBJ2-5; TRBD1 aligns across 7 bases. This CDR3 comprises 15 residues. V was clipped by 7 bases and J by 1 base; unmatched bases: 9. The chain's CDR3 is CASTLGQSPQETQYF. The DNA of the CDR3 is TGTGCCAGCACCTTGGGACAGTCCCCCCAAGAGACCCAGTACTTC.

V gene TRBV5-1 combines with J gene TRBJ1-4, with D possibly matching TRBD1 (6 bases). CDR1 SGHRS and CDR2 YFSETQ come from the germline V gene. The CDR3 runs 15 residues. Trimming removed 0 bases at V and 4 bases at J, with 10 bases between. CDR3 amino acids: CASSLAGTLNEKLFF. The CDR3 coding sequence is TGCGCCAGCAGCTTGGCCGGGACACTTAATGAAAAACTGTTTTTT.

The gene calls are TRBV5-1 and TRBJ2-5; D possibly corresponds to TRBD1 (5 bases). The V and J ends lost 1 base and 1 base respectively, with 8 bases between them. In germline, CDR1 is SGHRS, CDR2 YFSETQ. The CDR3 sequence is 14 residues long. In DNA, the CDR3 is TGCGCCAGCAGCTTGTTGACAGCCCAAGAGACCCAGTACTTC. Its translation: CASSLLTAQETQYF.

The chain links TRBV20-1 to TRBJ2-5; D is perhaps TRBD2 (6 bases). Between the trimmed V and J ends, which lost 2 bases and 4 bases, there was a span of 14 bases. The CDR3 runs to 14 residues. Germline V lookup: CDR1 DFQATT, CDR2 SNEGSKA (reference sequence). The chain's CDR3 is CSARRPAGRETQYF. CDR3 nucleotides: TGCAGTGCTAGAAGGCCGGCCGGGAGAGAGACCCAGTACTTC.

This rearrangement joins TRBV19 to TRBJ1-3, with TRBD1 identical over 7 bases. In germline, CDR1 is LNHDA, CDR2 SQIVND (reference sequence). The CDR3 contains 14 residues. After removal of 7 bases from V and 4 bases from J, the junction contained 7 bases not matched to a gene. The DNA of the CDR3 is TGTGCCAGTAACCCACAGGGGCACGGAAACACCATATATTTT. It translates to CASNPQGHGNTIYF.

Here the CDR3 DNA reads TGTGCCAGCAGTAACGAGGGGATGGGCACAGATACGCAGTATTTT. Its translation is CASSNEGMGTDTQYF. The chain employs TRBV2 and TRBJ2-3; D is perhaps TRBD1 or TRBD2 (5 bases each). Germline lookup yields CDR1 SNHLY and CDR2 FYNNEI. The V gene lost 5 bases and the J gene lost 1 base, with 13 bases spanning the gap. This CDR3 region has 15 residues.

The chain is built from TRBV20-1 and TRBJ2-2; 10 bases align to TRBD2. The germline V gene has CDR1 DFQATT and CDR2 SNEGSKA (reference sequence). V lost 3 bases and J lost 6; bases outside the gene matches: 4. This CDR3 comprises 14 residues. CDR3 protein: CSASLAGVAGELFF. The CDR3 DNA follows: TGCAGTGCTAGCCTAGCGGGAGTGGCCGGGGAGCTGTTTTTT.

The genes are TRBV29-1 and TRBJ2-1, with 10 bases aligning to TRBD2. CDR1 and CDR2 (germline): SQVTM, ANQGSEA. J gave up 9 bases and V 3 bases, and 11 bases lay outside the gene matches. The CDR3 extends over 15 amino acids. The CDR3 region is CSVDPSGSSSGEQFF. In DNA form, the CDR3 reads TGCAGCGTTGATCCTAGCGGGAGCTCGAGTGGTGAGCAGTTCTTC.

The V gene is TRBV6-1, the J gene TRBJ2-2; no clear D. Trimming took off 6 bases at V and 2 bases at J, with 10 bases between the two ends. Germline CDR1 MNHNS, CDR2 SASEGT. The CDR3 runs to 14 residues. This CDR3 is CASRALYNTGELFF. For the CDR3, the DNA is TGTGCCAGCAGGGCGTTGTATAACACCGGGGAGCTGTTTTTT.

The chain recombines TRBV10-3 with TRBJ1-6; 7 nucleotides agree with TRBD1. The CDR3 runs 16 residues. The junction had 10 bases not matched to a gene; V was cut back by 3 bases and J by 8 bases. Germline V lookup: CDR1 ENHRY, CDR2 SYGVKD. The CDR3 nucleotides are TGTGCCATCAGTGATCTCCCCTCAACAGGGGATTCACCCCTCCACTTT. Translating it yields CAISDLPSTGDSPLHF.

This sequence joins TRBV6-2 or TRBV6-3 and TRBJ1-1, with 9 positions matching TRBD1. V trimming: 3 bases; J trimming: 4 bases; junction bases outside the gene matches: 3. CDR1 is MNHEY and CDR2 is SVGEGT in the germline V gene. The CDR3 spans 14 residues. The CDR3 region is CASSYRDRATEAFF. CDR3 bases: TGTGCCAGCAGTTATCGGGACAGGGCCACTGAAGCTTTCTTT.

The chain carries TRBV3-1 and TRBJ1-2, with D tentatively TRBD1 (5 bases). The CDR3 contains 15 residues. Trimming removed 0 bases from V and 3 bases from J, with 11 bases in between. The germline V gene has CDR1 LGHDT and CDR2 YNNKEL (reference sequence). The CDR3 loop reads CASSQDFRTYYGYTF. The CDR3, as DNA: TGTGCCAGCAGCCAAGATTTCCGGACATACTATGGCTACACCTTC.

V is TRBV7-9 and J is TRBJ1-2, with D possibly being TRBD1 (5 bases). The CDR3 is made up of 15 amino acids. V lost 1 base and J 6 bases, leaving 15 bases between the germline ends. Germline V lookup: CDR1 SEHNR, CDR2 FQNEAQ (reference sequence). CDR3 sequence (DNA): TGTGCCAGCAGCTTAGGGGGACGGACGCCGGATGGCTACACCTTC. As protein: CASSLGGRTPDGYTF.

CDR3 bases: TGTGCCAGCAACGACGCGGGGGCTGGAAACACCATATATTTT. Translating it yields CASNDAGAGNTIYF. This chain joins TRBV6-6 and TRBJ1-3; D is perhaps TRBD1 (5 bases). This CDR3 contains 14 residues. Trimming cost V 7 bases and J 2 bases, with 12 bases left between them. CDR1 is MNHNY and CDR2 is SVGAGI in the germline V gene (reference sequence).

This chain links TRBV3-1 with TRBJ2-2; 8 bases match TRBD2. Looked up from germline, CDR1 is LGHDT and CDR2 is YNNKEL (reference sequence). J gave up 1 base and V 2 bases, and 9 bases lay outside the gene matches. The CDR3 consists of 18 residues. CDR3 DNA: TGTGCCAGCAGCCAACTTTTCCGGGGGGGCCGGAACACCGGGGAGCTGTTTTTT. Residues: CASSQLFRGGRNTGELFF.

The CDR3 is CASSNTGGSSYEQYF. Here the CDR3 DNA reads TGTGCCAGCAGCAACACAGGGGGGAGCTCCTACGAGCAGTACTTC. J is TRBJ2-7 and V is TRBV13, with 8 bases identical to TRBD1. V lost 5 bases, J lost 0 bases, and 6 bases stayed unmatched. The CDR3 consists of 15 residues. Germline CDR1 reads PRHDT; CDR2 reads FYEKMQ (reference sequence).

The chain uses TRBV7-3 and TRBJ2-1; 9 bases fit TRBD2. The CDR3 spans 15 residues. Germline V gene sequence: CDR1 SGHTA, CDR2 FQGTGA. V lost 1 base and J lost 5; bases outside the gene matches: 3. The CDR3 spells CASSLKLAGNNEQFF. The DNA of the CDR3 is TGTGCCAGCAGCTTAAAGCTAGCGGGAAACAATGAGCAGTTCTTC.

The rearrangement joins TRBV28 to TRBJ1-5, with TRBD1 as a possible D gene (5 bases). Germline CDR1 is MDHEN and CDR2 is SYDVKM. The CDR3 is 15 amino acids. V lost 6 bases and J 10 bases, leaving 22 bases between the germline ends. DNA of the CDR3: TGTGCCAGCAGACAATCAAGGGGATTCAGTCACCCCCAGCATTTT. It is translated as CASRQSRGFSHPQHF.

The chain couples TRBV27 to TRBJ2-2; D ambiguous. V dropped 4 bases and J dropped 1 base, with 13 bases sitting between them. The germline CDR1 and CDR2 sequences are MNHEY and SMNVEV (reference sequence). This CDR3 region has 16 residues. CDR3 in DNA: TGTGCCAGCAGTTCAGGATTCGGACGGAACACCGGGGAGCTGTTTTTT. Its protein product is CASSSGFGRNTGELFF.

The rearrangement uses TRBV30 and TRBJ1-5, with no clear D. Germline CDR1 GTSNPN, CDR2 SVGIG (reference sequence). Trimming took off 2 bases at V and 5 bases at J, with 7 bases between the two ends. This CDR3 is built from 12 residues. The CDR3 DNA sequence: TGTGCCTGGAGTCTGGAAGATCAGCCCCAGCATTTT. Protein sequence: CAWSLEDQPQHF.

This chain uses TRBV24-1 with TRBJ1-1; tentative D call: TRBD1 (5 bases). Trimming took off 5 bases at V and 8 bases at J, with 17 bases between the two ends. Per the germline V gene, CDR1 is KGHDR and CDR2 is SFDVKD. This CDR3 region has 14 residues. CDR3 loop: CATSARTPIEEAFF. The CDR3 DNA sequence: TGTGCCACCAGTGCTAGGACACCTATAGAGGAAGCTTTCTTT.

CDR3 sequence (DNA): TGTGCCAGCAGCCAACCCGGTGGCCCCTCCTACGAGCAGTACTTC. Its translation: CASSQPGGPSYEQYF. The genes are TRBV4-2 and TRBJ2-7, with D hard to call. The CDR3 runs to 15 residues. V lost 2 bases to trimming and J lost 0 bases, with 11 bases between them. Germline loops: CDR1 LGHNA, CDR2 YNFKEQ.

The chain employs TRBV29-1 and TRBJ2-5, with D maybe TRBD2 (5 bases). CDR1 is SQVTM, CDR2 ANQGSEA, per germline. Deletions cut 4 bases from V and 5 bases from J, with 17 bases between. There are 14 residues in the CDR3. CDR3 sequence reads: CSVARSGVRETQYF. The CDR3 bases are TGCAGCGTTGCCAGGTCCGGGGTCCGTGAGACCCAGTACTTC.

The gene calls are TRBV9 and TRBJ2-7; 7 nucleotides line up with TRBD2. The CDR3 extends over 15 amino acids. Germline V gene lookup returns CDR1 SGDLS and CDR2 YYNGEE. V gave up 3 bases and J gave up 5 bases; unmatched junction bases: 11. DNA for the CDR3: TGTGCCAGCAGCGGGGGCCTGCGGGGGACTGACGAGCAGTACTTC. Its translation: CASSGGLRGTDEQYF.

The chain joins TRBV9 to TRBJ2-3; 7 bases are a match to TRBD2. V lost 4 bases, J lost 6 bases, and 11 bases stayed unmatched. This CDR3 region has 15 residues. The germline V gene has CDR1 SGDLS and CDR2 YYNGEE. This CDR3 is CASSLGTTHSDTQYF. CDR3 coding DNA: TGTGCCAGCAGCCTTGGGACTACCCATTCGGATACGCAGTATTTT.

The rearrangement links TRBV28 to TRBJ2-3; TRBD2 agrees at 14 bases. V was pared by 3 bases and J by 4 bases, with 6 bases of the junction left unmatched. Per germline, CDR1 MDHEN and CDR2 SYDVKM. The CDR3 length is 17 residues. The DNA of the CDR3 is TGTGCCAGCAGTTTTTCGACTAGCGGGAGGGCCGCAGATACGCAGTATTTT. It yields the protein CASSFSTSGRAADTQYF.